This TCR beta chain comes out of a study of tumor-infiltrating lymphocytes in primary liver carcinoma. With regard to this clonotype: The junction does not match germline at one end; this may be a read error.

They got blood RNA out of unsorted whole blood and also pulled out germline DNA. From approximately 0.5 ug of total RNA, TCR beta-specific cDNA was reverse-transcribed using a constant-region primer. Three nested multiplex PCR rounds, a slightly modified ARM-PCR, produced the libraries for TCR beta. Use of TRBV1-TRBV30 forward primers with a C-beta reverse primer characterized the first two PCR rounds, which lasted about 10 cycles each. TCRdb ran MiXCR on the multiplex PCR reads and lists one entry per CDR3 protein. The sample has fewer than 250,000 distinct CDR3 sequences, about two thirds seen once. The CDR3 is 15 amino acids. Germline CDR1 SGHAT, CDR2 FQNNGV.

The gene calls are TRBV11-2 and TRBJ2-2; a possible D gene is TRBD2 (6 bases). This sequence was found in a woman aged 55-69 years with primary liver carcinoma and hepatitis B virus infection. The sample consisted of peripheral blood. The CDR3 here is CTSSFSGVNTGELFF. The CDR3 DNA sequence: TGTACCAGCAGCTTTAGCGGAGTGAACACCGGGGAGCTGTTTTTT.